Listed below are T cell receptor beta chains from one sample, sequenced in a study of response to subunit inactivated influenza vaccine. TCRdb processed the RT-PCR reads anew with MiXCR; each CDR3 protein has one entry. The data hold roughly 630,000 distinct CDR3 sequences, with around 15% observed a single time. Sequencing used PBMCs from blood, obtained around 14 days before vaccination. These receptors all come from a man aged 45-65 years who received an inactivated influenza vaccine. Both conserved end residues are part of each CDR3. A D gene is named only where the DNA matches it firmly. The size entry is marked missing in some rows and otherwise reads once, few, many or a size class.

J,D,V,size,DNA,CDR3
TRBJ2-1,-,TRBV4-2,-,TGTGCCAGCAGCCAAGAGCGCTCGAGCTCCTACAATGAGCAGTTCTTC,CASSQERSSSYNEQFF
TRBJ1-4,-,TRBV5-1,few,TGCGCCAGCAGCTACTGGGGCGACACCGCTAATGAAAAACTGTTTTTT,CASSYWGDTANEKLFF
TRBJ2-7,TRBD1,TRBV28,once,TGTGCCAGCAGGACCGGACAGGGGATCCACGAGCAGTACTTC,CASRTGQGIHEQYF
TRBJ2-2,TRBD2,TRBV24-1,few,TGTGCCACCAGTGATTACCGGGGGGGGGCCAACACCGGGGAGCTGTTTTTT,CATSDYRGGANTGELFF
TRBJ2-5,TRBD2,TRBV5-5,few,TGTGCCAGCAGCTCCACGGGACTAGCGGAGCAAGAGACCCAGTACTTC,CASSSTGLAEQETQYF
TRBJ1-5,-,TRBV4-2,-,TGTGCCAGCAGCCAGGAGGAGGAGTCGCCCCAGCATTTT,CASSQEEESPQHF
TRBJ2-3,-,TRBV2,many,TGTGCCAGCAGTGAAGAAGTAGCGAATACGCAGTATTTT,CASSEEVANTQYF
TRBJ1-1,-,TRBV5-1,few,TGCGCCAGCAGCTTGGAGGGCGGCTACACTGAAGCTTTCTTT,CASSLEGGYTEAFF
TRBJ2-7,-,TRBV25-1,-,TGTGCCAGCAGTGAAACAGGGAGGTACGAGCAGTACTTC,CASSETGRYEQYF
TRBJ1-3,TRBD1,TRBV27,few,TGTGCCAGCAGTGCGACAGGGACCGGAAACACCATATATTTT,CASSATGTGNTIYF
TRBJ1-4,TRBD1,TRBV7-2,few,TGTGCCAGCAGTAAACAGGGGGTTAATGAAAAACTGTTTTTT,CASSKQGVNEKLFF
TRBJ2-3,TRBD1,TRBV27,-,TGTGCCAGCAGTTTATGGAAAACAGGGGGGCAGACAGATACGCAGTATTTT,CASSLWKTGGQTDTQYF
TRBJ1-1,TRBD1,TRBV3-1,-,TGTGCCAGCAGCCAAGTGCACAGGGGCACTGAAGCTTTCTTT,CASSQVHRGTEAFF
TRBJ2-7,-,TRBV6-5,-,TGTGCCAGCAGTTACGGGACAACCAACGAGCAGTACTTC,CASSYGTTNEQYF
TRBJ2-5,TRBD1,TRBV7-2,few,TGTGCCAGCAGCGTCAACAGGGGTCGAAAGACCCAGTACTTC,CASSVNRGRKTQYF
TRBJ2-3,-,TRBV20-1,many,TGCAGTGCACCTGGACAGTTAACAGATACGCAGTATTTT,CSAPGQLTDTQYF
TRBJ2-1,TRBD2,TRBV5-1,-,TGCGCCAGCAGCTTGCCACTAGCGGGGGCTGATGAGCAGTTCTTC,CASSLPLAGADEQFF
TRBJ2-4,TRBD1,TRBV7-9,-,TGTGCCAGCAGCAATACCGGGACAGGGCATCAGTACTTC,CASSNTGTGHQYF
TRBJ1-1,-,TRBV20-1,-,TGCAGTGCCCCTGTCGAAGTAGGAATGAACACTGAAGCTTTCTTT,CSAPVEVGMNTEAFF
TRBJ2-1,TRBD2,TRBV12-3/TRBV12-4,-,TGTGCCAGCAGTTTATTACTAGCGGGAGCGGATGAGCAGTTCTTC,CASSLLLAGADEQFF
TRBJ2-1,TRBD2,TRBV3-1,many,TGTGCCAGCAGCCAAGATGTGGTAGCGGGAGCACGTGAGCAGTTCTTC,CASSQDVVAGAREQFF
TRBJ2-1,-,TRBV5-1,many,TGCGCCAGCAGCTCGGAAGTGATCCATGAGCAGTTCTTC,CASSSEVIHEQFF
TRBJ2-1,-,TRBV4-3,-,TGCGCCAGCAGCCCAAGCTGGGCTTCCAATGAGCAGTTCTTC,CASSPSWASNEQFF
TRBJ2-7,-,TRBV12-3/TRBV12-4,-,TGTGCCAGCAGCCGTTCGGGACAAAGCTACGAGCAGTACTTC,CASSRSGQSYEQYF
TRBJ2-5,TRBD1,TRBV27,-,TGTGCCAGCAGTCCAGGACAGGGGCTTGTGACCCAGTACTTC,CASSPGQGLVTQYF
TRBJ1-1,-,TRBV30,few,TGTGCCTGGAGCCGACAGATAAACACTGAAGCTTTCTTT,CAWSRQINTEAFF
TRBJ2-3,-,TRBV27,few,TGTGCCAGCAGTCTCCGTACCACAGATACGCAGTATTTT,CASSLRTTDTQYF
TRBJ2-7,TRBD2,TRBV29-1,-,TGCAGCGTCATTCCTAGCGGGAGTGTCTACGAGCAGTACTTC,CSVIPSGSVYEQYF
TRBJ2-2,TRBD2,TRBV6-5,-,TGTGCCAGCAGTTTCACTAGCGGGAGGAACACCGGGGAGCTGTTTTTT,CASSFTSGRNTGELFF
TRBJ2-3,TRBD2,TRBV3-1,few,TGTGCCAGCAGGGATGTTAGCGGGGTGGGAGATACGCAGTATTTT,CASRDVSGVGDTQYF
TRBJ2-5,-,TRBV9,few,TGTGCCAGCAGCAGAATGGGGGGGGCCCAAGAGACCCAGTACTTC,CASSRMGGAQETQYF
TRBJ2-7,TRBD2,TRBV20-1,few,TGCAGTGCTAGAGTTAGGGGACTAGCGGGAGGGAGCTCCTACGAGCAGTACTTC,CSARVRGLAGGSSYEQYF
TRBJ1-3,TRBD1,TRBV29-1,many,TGCAGCGTCGCCGGGACAGCCTCTGGAAACACCATATATTTT,CSVAGTASGNTIYF
TRBJ1-2,-,TRBV28,many,TGTGCCAGCAGTCCTGGGGGCAGGACCTATGGCTACACCTTC,CASSPGGRTYGYTF
TRBJ1-2,TRBD1,TRBV15,-,TGTGCCACCAGCAGGTCGGACAGGGCGGACGGCTACACCTTC,CATSRSDRADGYTF
TRBJ1-1,-,TRBV12-3/TRBV12-4,many,TGTGCCAGCAGTTTTCACGGTGGGGCTTTCTTT,CASSFHGGAFF
TRBJ1-2,-,TRBV4-1,many,TGCGCCAGCAGCCAACCCGCGGCGGGGGTTTGGAACTATGGCTACACCTTC,CASSQPAAGVWNYGYTF
TRBJ2-7,TRBD2,TRBV4-2,many,TGTGCCAGCAGCCCCGGCGCCTTGGCGGGAGTACACGAGCAGTACTTC,CASSPGALAGVHEQYF
TRBJ2-5,TRBD1,TRBV12-3/TRBV12-4,-,TGTGCCAGCAGTTTAGAGGCGCTGGGACAGCAAGAGACCCAGTACTTC,CASSLEALGQQETQYF
TRBJ2-3,TRBD1,TRBV2,-,TGTGCCAGCAGTGGATACGTGACAGGGGGCAGAGATACGCAGTATTTT,CASSGYVTGGRDTQYF
TRBJ2-1,-,TRBV12-3/TRBV12-4,-,TGTGCCAGCAGTTTAAGGAGGAGCGACGATGAGCAGTTCTTC,CASSLRRSDDEQFF
TRBJ2-7,TRBD1,TRBV15,once,TGTGCCACCAGCCCGCTGACAGGGGCCAACTACGAGCAGTACTTC,CATSPLTGANYEQYF
TRBJ2-1,TRBD2,TRBV29-1,-,TGCAGCGTTCAGGCCTGGCGGGGGGGCGGCAATGAGCAGTTCTTC,CSVQAWRGGGNEQFF
TRBJ2-3,-,TRBV12-3/TRBV12-4,many,TGTGCCAGCAGCCCGTATCCCAAGACAGATACGCAGTATTTT,CASSPYPKTDTQYF
TRBJ2-7,TRBD2,TRBV20-1,-,TGCAGTGCTAGAGAGGGCCCAGCGGGAGGGCCGGGGGAGCAGTACTTC,CSAREGPAGGPGEQYF